These T cell receptor beta chains were read from a single sample in a study of T-cell reconstitution after alpha-beta-depleted transplantation in children. One entry per CDR3 protein results from TCRdb running MiXCR on the PCR reads. The table lists around 200,000 distinct CDR3 sequences, about 9.5% of them singletons. Source: PBMCs from the stem cell graft donor, taken from the stem cell graft. The origin of the receptors is a human donor who donated a stem cell graft to a child with acute lymphoblastic leukemia. Both conserved end residues are part of each CDR3. A D gene is named only where the DNA matches it firmly. Clone sizes are given selectively: once, few, many, or a class where the clone is expanded.

v_call: TRBV12-3/TRBV12-4
clone_size: many
d_call: -
cdr3_length: 11
j_call: TRBJ2-3
cdr3_nt: TGTGCCAGCAGTTCCGAGGATACGCAGTATTTT
cdr3_aa: CASSSEDTQYF

v_call: TRBV20-1
clone_size: -
d_call: TRBD2
cdr3_length: 14
j_call: TRBJ2-5
cdr3_nt: TGCAGTGCTAGAGTTGTACTAGCGGGGTCGGCCCAGTACTTC
cdr3_aa: CSARVVLAGSAQYF

v_call: TRBV14
clone_size: -
d_call: TRBD1
cdr3_length: 17
j_call: TRBJ1-6
cdr3_nt: TGTGCCAGCAGCCGAGAAACAGGACAGGGGAACAATTCACCCCTCCACTTT
cdr3_aa: CASSRETGQGNNSPLHF

v_call: TRBV5-1
clone_size: few
d_call: -
cdr3_length: 11
j_call: TRBJ1-1
cdr3_nt: TGCGCCAGCAGCATGGGAACAGAAGCTTTCTTT
cdr3_aa: CASSMGTEAFF

v_call: TRBV27
clone_size: -
d_call: -
cdr3_length: 15
j_call: TRBJ1-1
cdr3_nt: TGTGCCAGCAGTTCGTACGGGGGTGAGGACACTGAAGCTTTCTTT
cdr3_aa: CASSSYGGEDTEAFF

v_call: TRBV20-1
clone_size: few
d_call: -
cdr3_length: 13
j_call: TRBJ2-4
cdr3_nt: TGCAGTGCTAGAGCGGTAGCCAAAAACATTCAGTACTTC
cdr3_aa: CSARAVAKNIQYF

v_call: TRBV5-1
clone_size: -
d_call: -
cdr3_length: 15
j_call: TRBJ1-4
cdr3_nt: TGCGCCAGCAGCTTGGTCGCAGGGCGGGAAGAAAAACTGTTTTTT
cdr3_aa: CASSLVAGREEKLFF

v_call: TRBV5-1
clone_size: -
d_call: TRBD1
cdr3_length: 19
j_call: TRBJ1-5
cdr3_nt: TGCGCCAGCAGCGATTCACACCGGGACAGGGAAGTGGATAATCAGCCCCAGCATTTT
cdr3_aa: CASSDSHRDREVDNQPQHF

v_call: TRBV10-3
clone_size: -
d_call: -
cdr3_length: 16
j_call: TRBJ2-3
cdr3_nt: TGTGCCATCAGTGCCCTTCTGGGGACCTCCGCAGATACGCAGTATTTT
cdr3_aa: CAISALLGTSADTQYF

v_call: TRBV6-5
clone_size: -
d_call: TRBD1
cdr3_length: 18
j_call: TRBJ2-6
cdr3_nt: TGTGCCAGCAGTTACCAGACAGGGTTGGGTTCTGGGGCCAACGTCCTGACTTTC
cdr3_aa: CASSYQTGLGSGANVLTF

v_call: TRBV7-2
clone_size: many
d_call: TRBD1
cdr3_length: 15
j_call: TRBJ1-6
cdr3_nt: TGTGCCAGCAGCACCCGACAGGGAGGTAATTCACCCCTCCACTTT
cdr3_aa: CASSTRQGGNSPLHF

v_call: TRBV29-1
clone_size: many
d_call: TRBD2
cdr3_length: 16
j_call: TRBJ2-3
cdr3_nt: TGCAGCGTTGAAGTGCTGGCGGGGAGGGGCACAGATACGCAGTATTTT
cdr3_aa: CSVEVLAGRGTDTQYF

v_call: TRBV27
clone_size: many
d_call: TRBD2
cdr3_length: 14
j_call: TRBJ2-3
cdr3_nt: TGTGCCAGCAGTTACACTAGCGGTACTGGTACGCAGTATTTT
cdr3_aa: CASSYTSGTGTQYF

v_call: TRBV7-2
clone_size: many
d_call: TRBD1
cdr3_length: 16
j_call: TRBJ1-6
cdr3_nt: TGTGCCAGCAGCACGACGGCGGGACAGCTTAATTCACCCCTCCACTTT
cdr3_aa: CASSTTAGQLNSPLHF

v_call: TRBV3-1
clone_size: many
d_call: TRBD1
cdr3_length: 14
j_call: TRBJ1-2
cdr3_nt: TGTGCCAGCAGTCATGGCGACAGGGTCTATGGCTACACCTTC
cdr3_aa: CASSHGDRVYGYTF

v_call: TRBV12-3/TRBV12-4
clone_size: many
d_call: TRBD2
cdr3_length: 15
j_call: TRBJ2-1
cdr3_nt: TGTGCCAGCAGGCAAAGCGGGGGTTCTTACAATGAGCAGTTCTTC
cdr3_aa: CASRQSGGSYNEQFF

v_call: TRBV20-1
clone_size: few
d_call: -
cdr3_length: 14
j_call: TRBJ1-4
cdr3_nt: TGCAGTGTTGGGAGGGGGTTTACTAATGAAAAACTGTTTTTT
cdr3_aa: CSVGRGFTNEKLFF

v_call: TRBV6-5
clone_size: many
d_call: TRBD1
cdr3_length: 15
j_call: TRBJ1-2
cdr3_nt: TGTGCCAGCAGTTCCCCGGGACAGGGGGCGAATGGCTACACCTTC
cdr3_aa: CASSSPGQGANGYTF

v_call: TRBV12-3/TRBV12-4
clone_size: -
d_call: -
cdr3_length: 14
j_call: TRBJ1-1
cdr3_nt: TGTGCCAGCGAACGGGCGGGGGCGTTCACTGAAGCTTTCTTT
cdr3_aa: CASERAGAFTEAFF

v_call: TRBV4-3
clone_size: few
d_call: -
cdr3_length: 16
j_call: TRBJ1-2
cdr3_nt: TGCGCCAGCAGCCAAGATTTAAGTTATGTCGGTCGCAGCTACACCTTC
cdr3_aa: CASSQDLSYVGRSYTF

v_call: TRBV5-1
clone_size: -
d_call: -
cdr3_length: 13
j_call: TRBJ2-5
cdr3_nt: TGCGCCAGCAGCTACCAGGCCACGGAGACCCAGTACTTC
cdr3_aa: CASSYQATETQYF

v_call: TRBV20-1
clone_size: many
d_call: -
cdr3_length: 13
j_call: TRBJ2-7
cdr3_nt: TGCAGTGCTAGAAAGGGAAGCTCCTACGAGCAGTACTTC
cdr3_aa: CSARKGSSYEQYF

v_call: TRBV20-1
clone_size: many
d_call: TRBD2
cdr3_length: 16
j_call: TRBJ2-3
cdr3_nt: TGCAGTGCTAGCACCACTTTACTAGCGGGCACAGATACGCAGTATTTT
cdr3_aa: CSASTTLLAGTDTQYF

v_call: TRBV7-2
clone_size: many
d_call: -
cdr3_length: 16
j_call: TRBJ1-6
cdr3_nt: TGTGCCAGCAGCACCCTAAGGGACACCCGTAATTCACCCCTCCACTTT
cdr3_aa: CASSTLRDTRNSPLHF

v_call: TRBV29-1
clone_size: many
d_call: -
cdr3_length: 12
j_call: TRBJ1-1
cdr3_nt: TGCAGCGTCCCCTGGGGGTCCACTGAAGCTTTCTTT
cdr3_aa: CSVPWGSTEAFF

v_call: TRBV5-1
clone_size: once
d_call: TRBD1
cdr3_length: 15
j_call: TRBJ1-4
cdr3_nt: TGCGCCAGCAGCGGACAGGGGAAGAAGGGTGAAAAACTGTTTTTT
cdr3_aa: CASSGQGKKGEKLFF

v_call: TRBV27
clone_size: many
d_call: -
cdr3_length: 14
j_call: TRBJ2-7
cdr3_nt: TGTGCCAGCAGTTTATCAGCCGCCGGAGGGGAGCAGTACTTC
cdr3_aa: CASSLSAAGGEQYF

v_call: TRBV5-5
clone_size: -
d_call: -
cdr3_length: 13
j_call: TRBJ1-2
cdr3_nt: TGTGCCAGCAGCTTCCATCAGACCTATGGCTACACCTTC
cdr3_aa: CASSFHQTYGYTF

v_call: TRBV10-3
clone_size: few
d_call: TRBD1
cdr3_length: 14
j_call: TRBJ1-6
cdr3_nt: TGTGCCACCCACCGGACAGGGATGGATTCACCCCTCCACTTT
cdr3_aa: CATHRTGMDSPLHF

v_call: TRBV6-4
clone_size: few
d_call: TRBD2
cdr3_length: 18
j_call: TRBJ2-1
cdr3_nt: TGTGCCAGCAGTGCCCTAGCGGGGGGCCGGCACACCTACAATGAGCAGTTCTTC
cdr3_aa: CASSALAGGRHTYNEQFF

v_call: TRBV6-1
clone_size: -
d_call: -
cdr3_length: 15
j_call: TRBJ2-3
cdr3_nt: TGTGCCAGCAGTGAATTGAGCGTGGGCACAGATACGCAGTATTTT
cdr3_aa: CASSELSVGTDTQYF

v_call: TRBV18
clone_size: -
d_call: -
cdr3_length: 14
j_call: TRBJ2-3
cdr3_nt: TGTGCCAGCGCACTATGGGGCGAGACAGATACGCAGTATTTT
cdr3_aa: CASALWGETDTQYF

v_call: TRBV6-4
clone_size: many
d_call: -
cdr3_length: 15
j_call: TRBJ2-2
cdr3_nt: TGTGCCAGCAGTCTCAGGGAGACGGGCACCGGGGAGCTGTTTTTT
cdr3_aa: CASSLRETGTGELFF

v_call: TRBV20-1
clone_size: few
d_call: TRBD1
cdr3_length: 14
j_call: TRBJ1-1
cdr3_nt: TGCAGTGCTAGTGCGACAGGGGGCGGGTATGAAGCTTTCTTT
cdr3_aa: CSASATGGGYEAFF

v_call: TRBV6-5
clone_size: -
d_call: TRBD1
cdr3_length: 17
j_call: TRBJ2-1
cdr3_nt: TGTGCCAGCAGTTACGGCGCCGGGACAGTCTCCTACAATGAGCAGTTCTTC
cdr3_aa: CASSYGAGTVSYNEQFF

v_call: TRBV6-1
clone_size: many
d_call: -
cdr3_length: 14
j_call: TRBJ1-3
cdr3_nt: TGTGCCAGCAGCCCTTTACAGTCTGGAAACACCATATATTTT
cdr3_aa: CASSPLQSGNTIYF

v_call: TRBV12-3/TRBV12-4
clone_size: few
d_call: -
cdr3_length: 14
j_call: TRBJ1-1
cdr3_nt: TGTGCCAGCAGTTTGTGGGGGCCGGGGACTGAAGCTTTCTTT
cdr3_aa: CASSLWGPGTEAFF

v_call: TRBV30
clone_size: many
d_call: -
cdr3_length: 12
j_call: TRBJ1-2
cdr3_nt: TGTGCCTGGAGTCCCCAGGGCTACACTTACACCTTC
cdr3_aa: CAWSPQGYTYTF

v_call: TRBV11-1
clone_size: few
d_call: TRBD2
cdr3_length: 16
j_call: TRBJ2-5
cdr3_nt: TGTGCCAGCAGCGACCTCCTAGCGGGGGGGCAAGAGACCCAGTACTTC
cdr3_aa: CASSDLLAGGQETQYF

v_call: TRBV11-2
clone_size: few
d_call: -
cdr3_length: 14
j_call: TRBJ2-7
cdr3_nt: TGTGCCAGCAGCCCCCTAACCGGACCGCGGGAGCAGTACTTC
cdr3_aa: CASSPLTGPREQYF

v_call: TRBV20-1
clone_size: many
d_call: -
cdr3_length: 13
j_call: TRBJ1-4
cdr3_nt: TGCAGTGCTAGAGATGTGGCGGGAGAAAAACTGTTTTTT
cdr3_aa: CSARDVAGEKLFF

v_call: TRBV7-9
clone_size: -
d_call: -
cdr3_length: 16
j_call: TRBJ2-6
cdr3_nt: TGTGCCAGCAGCTTCGGACCGTCCTCTGGGGCCAACGTCCTGACTTTC
cdr3_aa: CASSFGPSSGANVLTF

v_call: TRBV3-1
clone_size: -
d_call: TRBD2
cdr3_length: 15
j_call: TRBJ2-3
cdr3_nt: TGTGCCAGCAGCCAAGATGCTCAGATGCGGGAGGGAGCGGATTTT
cdr3_aa: CASSQDAQMREGADF

v_call: TRBV10-3
clone_size: few
d_call: TRBD1
cdr3_length: 16
j_call: TRBJ1-1
cdr3_nt: TGTGCCGCCGCAGGGGGGGCTGGAGAGTCCGGCACTGAAGCTTTCTTT
cdr3_aa: CAAAGGAGESGTEAFF

v_call: TRBV5-4
clone_size: few
d_call: -
cdr3_length: 13
j_call: TRBJ2-7
cdr3_nt: TGTGCCAGCAGCTTGGAGACAGGCAACGAGCAGTACTTC
cdr3_aa: CASSLETGNEQYF

v_call: TRBV18
clone_size: -
d_call: TRBD1
cdr3_length: 14
j_call: TRBJ1-5
cdr3_nt: TGTGCCAGCTCACCGGGACAGGCCGCTCAGCCCCAGCATTTT
cdr3_aa: CASSPGQAAQPQHF